Shown below are 22 T cell receptor beta chains from a single sample sequenced in a study of shared clonotypes between healthy human individuals. The protocol was immunoSEQ multiplex PCR, while the TCRdb copy is restricted to in-frame clones and leaves out a portion. The table shows 550,000 to 800,000 clones, with less than 85% occurring only once. The sample taken for sequencing was memory CD4+ T cells sorted from blood. Subset defined: CD45RA-negative fraction. Source of these receptors: a woman aged 25 to 39 in good health.

The chain couples TRBV6-1 to TRBJ2-3; possibly TRBD2 for D (6 bases). Germline assignment: CDR1 MNHNS and CDR2 SASEGT. CDR3 length: 15 residues. V shed 9 bases and J shed 2 bases, with 18 bases lying between them. The CDR3 is CASGEEYPNTDTQYF. The DNA of the CDR3 is TGTGCCAGTGGGGAGGAGTACCCGAACACAGATACGCAGTATTTT.

The CDR3: CASSYGREIGELFF. In nucleotides, the CDR3 is TGTGCCAGCAGTTACGGCAGGGAGATCGGGGAGCTGTTTTTT. The J gene is TRBJ2-2, the V gene TRBV6-5; D possibly uses TRBD1 or TRBD2 (5 bases each). The V end was cut by 2 bases, the J end by 7 bases, with 11 bases between. Germline lookup yields CDR1 MNHEY and CDR2 SVGAGI. CDR3 length: 14 residues.

This sequence joins TRBV28 and TRBJ2-6; 7 bases fit TRBD1. The CDR3 has 15 residues. Germline CDR1 and CDR2: MDHEN and SYDVKM. Trimming removed 6 bases from V and 4 bases from J; junction bases left unmatched: 6. CDR3 loop: CASRQGGEGANVLTF. The DNA of the CDR3 is TGTGCCAGCAGGCAAGGGGGCGAAGGGGCCAACGTCCTGACTTTC.

The chain couples TRBV28 to TRBJ2-2; D call uncertain. The CDR3 spans 16 residues. V lost 5 bases and J 0 bases, leaving 13 bases between the germline ends. The germline gives CDR1 MDHEN, CDR2 SYDVKM. The CDR3 reads CASSPAGLANTGELFF. Here the CDR3 DNA reads TGTGCCAGCAGTCCCGCCGGGCTAGCGAACACCGGGGAGCTGTTTTTT.

This chain connects TRBV20-1 to TRBJ2-5; TRBD1 is a possible D gene (5 bases). The CDR3 spans 11 residues. Germline V gives CDR1 DFQATT, CDR2 SNEGSKA (reference sequence). Trimming removed 7 bases from V and 1 base from J, with 7 bases in between. CDR3 DNA: TGCAGTGTGGGGCGCCAAGAGACCCAGTACTTC. This translates into CSVGRQETQYF.

V gene TRBV7-2 combines with J gene TRBJ2-3, with 7 positions matching TRBD2. The germline CDR1 and CDR2 sequences are SGHTA and FQGNSA. V was pared by 3 bases and J by 2 bases, with 5 bases of the junction left unmatched. The CDR3 extends over 15 amino acids. The DNA for the CDR3 is TGTGCCAGCAGCTTTCTAGCGGAGTACACAGATACGCAGTATTTT. Residues: CASSFLAEYTDTQYF. The full variable domain, rest sourced from reference TRBV7-2 and TRBJ2-3, is GAGVSQSPSNKVTEKGKDVELRCDPISGHTALYWYRQSLGQGLEFLIYFQGNSAPDKSGLPSDRFSAERTGGSVSTLTIQRTQQEDSAVYLCASSFLAEYTDTQYFGPGTRLTVL.

In regard to this clone: The junction does not match germline at one end; this may be a read error. Other DNA sequences in this specimen translate into the identical CDR3. This chain links TRBV18 with TRBJ2-5, with TRBD1 as a possible D gene (6 bases). The CDR3 totals 16 residues. Germline V gives CDR1 KGHSH, CDR2 LQKENI. The CDR3 coding sequence is TGTGCCAGCTCGCCACCAGGAAGGAGCAGGGGAGAGACCCAGTACTTC. This gives the protein CASSPPGRSRGETQYF.

This chain links TRBV19 with TRBJ1-2, with 7 bases that match TRBD1. V shed 9 bases, J shed 9 bases, and the junction held 13 bases outside the gene matches. Germline V lookup: CDR1 LNHDA, CDR2 SQIVND (reference sequence). CDR3 size: 13 residues. The CDR3 reads CASEEQGRSRYTF. Here the CDR3 DNA reads TGTGCCAGCGAAGAACAGGGGCGTAGCCGCTACACCTTC.

A word on this clone: The same CDR3 can be traced to other DNA sequences in this sample. The genes are TRBV25-1 and TRBJ2-2; 10 bases agree with TRBD1. The ends lost 6 bases at V and 4 bases at J; junction bases unmatched: 2. Germline-derived CDR1 and CDR2 are MGHDK and SYGVNS. The CDR3 spans 14 residues. In nucleotides, the CDR3 is TGTGCCAGCAGCAGGACAGGGGGCACCGGGGAGCTGTTTTTT. Translated: CASSRTGGTGELFF.

The V call is TRBV19, the J call TRBJ2-7; D gene unclear. The CDR3 totals 14 residues. Germline CDR1 LNHDA, CDR2 SQIVND (reference sequence). V was pared by 4 bases and J by 5 bases, with 15 bases between. In DNA form, the CDR3 reads TGTGCCAGTAGTAAGGTTGCGGAAGGGAACGAGCAGTACTTC. Protein: CASSKVAEGNEQYF.

The chain employs TRBV7-9 and TRBJ2-5, with 8 bases aligning to TRBD1. Germline assignment: CDR1 SEHNR and CDR2 FQNEAQ (reference sequence). The junction had 7 bases not matched to a gene; V was cut back by 5 bases and J by 5 bases. The CDR3 contains 14 residues. The CDR3: CASSPGQGGETQYF. CDR3 nucleotide sequence: TGTGCCAGCAGCCCTGGACAGGGCGGTGAGACCCAGTACTTC.

This clone has only a few counts. The J gene is TRBJ1-1, the V gene TRBV30; TRBD1 is a possible D gene (5 bases). Germline CDR1 reads GTSNPN; CDR2 reads SVGIG (reference sequence). V shed 3 bases and J shed 0 bases, with 8 bases lying between them. This CDR3 contains 13 residues. CDR3 coding DNA: TGTGCCTGGAGCCGGGGGGTGAACACTGAAGCTTTCTTT. Translation gives CAWSRGVNTEAFF.

The chain has TRBV11-3 and TRBJ2-2; D is possibly TRBD1 (6 bases). From germline, CDR1 is SGHNT and CDR2 YENEEA. The CDR3 extends over 15 amino acids. The V end was cut by 5 bases, the J end by 5 bases, with 15 bases between. The CDR3 nucleotides read TGTGCCAGCAGCCCCGGGACATTTGGAACCGGGGAGCTGTTTTTT. Encoded protein: CASSPGTFGTGELFF. Together with reference TRBV11-3 and TRBJ2-2, the CDR3 gives the full variable domain: EAGVVQSPRYKIIEKKQPVAFWCNPISGHNTLYWYLQNLGQGPELLIRYENEEAVDDSQLPKDRFSAERLKGVDSTLKIQPAELGDSAVYLCASSPGTFGTGELFFGEGSRLTVL.

A word on this clone: The sample holds other DNA sequences that translate to the same CDR3. The chain joins TRBV18 to TRBJ1-5; TRBD1 matches 8 bases. V gave up 4 bases and J gave up 4 bases; unmatched junction bases: 9. Germline lookup yields CDR1 KGHSH and CDR2 LQKENI. The CDR3 sequence is 16 residues long. CDR3 loop: CASSLGTGGSNQPQHF. CDR3 bases: TGTGCCAGCTCACTTGGGACAGGCGGGAGTAATCAGCCCCAGCATTTT.

The J gene is TRBJ1-1, the V gene TRBV7-6; D unclear. Trimming removed 8 bases from V and 2 bases from J, with 12 bases in between. The CDR3 consists of 13 residues. The V gene's germline CDR1 is SGHVS and CDR2 FNYEAQ. The CDR3 sequence: CASSKDINTEAFF. CDR3 nucleotides: TGTGCCAGCTCTAAGGATATTAACACTGAAGCTTTCTTT.

This clone has only one observation. The CDR3 here is CASSYGTGELFF. The CDR3 nucleotides read TGTGCCAGCAGTTACGGTACCGGGGAGCTGTTTTTT. The V call is TRBV6-6, the J call TRBJ2-2; D unclear. V lost 2 bases to trimming and J lost 5 bases, with 3 bases between them. Germline V CDR1 and CDR2: MNHNY, SVGAGI (reference sequence). The CDR3 loop spans 12 amino acids.

This chain uses TRBV10-3 with TRBJ2-1, with 8 bases aligning to TRBD2. The CDR3 contains 15 residues. The germline V gene has CDR1 ENHRY and CDR2 SYGVKD. J lost 7 bases, V lost 3 bases, and 8 bases had no gene match. In DNA, the CDR3 is TGTGCCATCAGTGAAAGTACTAGCGGTAGGAATGAGCAGTTCTTC. Protein sequence: CAISESTSGRNEQFF.

Notes on this clone: Only one base separates this from a far larger clonotype, so it likely reflects a read error. This chain connects TRBV4-1 to TRBJ1-3; a possible D gene is TRBD1 (5 bases). Trimming took 0 bases from V and 0 from J, leaving 9 bases between them. From germline, CDR1 is MGHRA and CDR2 YSYEKL. CDR3 length: 16 amino acids. CDR3 nucleotide sequence: TGCGCCAGCAGCCAAGAAAGGACATACTCTGGAAACACCATATATTTT. Protein product: CASSQERTYSGNTIYF.

A word on this clone: Possible read error: a much larger clone is one base away. The identical CDR3 is also encoded by other nucleotide sequences in the sample. This chain connects TRBV28 to TRBJ1-5, with a weak D call TRBD1 (6 bases). The CDR3 length is 15 residues. Looked up from germline, CDR1 is MDHEN and CDR2 is SYDVKM. The V end lost 2 bases, the J end lost 2 bases, and 10 bases lay between the germline ends. Written as DNA, the CDR3 is TGTGCCAGCAGTTTAGGGGGGGGCGGCAATCAGCCCCAGCATTTT. Amino acid sequence: CASSLGGGGNQPQHF. Variable domain in full (rest from reference TRBV28 and TRBJ1-5): DVKVTQSSRYLVKRTGEKVFLECVQDMDHENMFWYRQDPGLGLRLIYFSYDVKMKEKGDIPEGYSVSREKKERFSLILESASTNQTSMYLCASSLGGGGNQPQHFGDGTRLSIL.

The chain uses TRBV6-6 and TRBJ2-7, with D perhaps TRBD2 (6 bases). Germline V gene sequence: CDR1 MNHNY, CDR2 SVGAGI (reference sequence). The V gene lost 5 bases and the J gene lost 0 bases, with 8 bases spanning the gap. This CDR3 has 13 amino acids. DNA for the CDR3: TGTGCCAGCAGTATGGGACTCTCCTACGAGCAGTACTTC. It is translated as CASSMGLSYEQYF.

V gene TRBV10-1 combines with J gene TRBJ2-3; D might be TRBD1 or TRBD2, each matching 5 bases. Germline V lookup: CDR1 WNHNN, CDR2 SYGVQD (reference sequence). V lost 2 bases and J lost 3, with 15 bases in between. The CDR3 length is 16 residues. CDR3 loop: CASSEDRGELTDTQYF. CDR3 sequence (DNA): TGCGCCAGCAGTGAGGATCGGGGCGAATTAACAGATACGCAGTATTTT.

This clone was picked up a small number of times. V is TRBV19 and J is TRBJ2-7, with TRBD1 identical over 10 bases. Germline CDR1 is LNHDA and CDR2 is SQIVND (reference sequence). Unmatched junction bases numbered 6, after V lost 4 bases and J lost 0 bases. CDR3 length: 16 residues. DNA for the CDR3: TGTGCCAGTAGTAGTCCCGGGACAGGGGCCTCCTACGAGCAGTACTTC. Its translation is CASSSPGTGASYEQYF.